This record covers a single T cell receptor beta chain. Some clones are missing from TCRdb's copy, which holds only in-frame ones; the method was immunoSEQ multiplex PCR. This repertoire shows around 330,000 clones, roughly 88% found once; its top ten account for approximately 1.6%. These data are taken from a study of blood T cell repertoires in COVID-19. As for the study in general: Sites across the United States, Italy and Spain contributed samples from acute and convalescent COVID-19.

Germline V gives CDR1 SNHLY, CDR2 FYNNEI. The CDR3 length is 14 residues. V gave up 3 bases and J gave up 8 bases; unmatched junction bases: 5. Enrollment of patients from Seattle took place during active infection, with longitudinal follow-up. Sequencing input: peripheral blood. The V and J genes are TRBV2 and TRBJ1-2, with TRBD1 matching over 11 bases. The sequence derives from a woman under 40 with COVID-19, enrolled during active disease. This chain's CDR3 is CASSEDRGRSGYTF. In nucleotides, the CDR3 is TGTGCCAGCAGTGAGGACAGGGGGCGATCCGGCTACACCTTC. The full variable domain, rest sourced from reference TRBV2 and TRBJ1-2, is EPEVTQTPSHQVTQMGQEVILRCVPISNHLYFYWYRQILGQKVEFLVSFYNNEISEKSEIFDDQFSVERPDGSNFTLKIRSTKLEDSAMYFCASSEDRGRSGYTFGSGTRLTVV.